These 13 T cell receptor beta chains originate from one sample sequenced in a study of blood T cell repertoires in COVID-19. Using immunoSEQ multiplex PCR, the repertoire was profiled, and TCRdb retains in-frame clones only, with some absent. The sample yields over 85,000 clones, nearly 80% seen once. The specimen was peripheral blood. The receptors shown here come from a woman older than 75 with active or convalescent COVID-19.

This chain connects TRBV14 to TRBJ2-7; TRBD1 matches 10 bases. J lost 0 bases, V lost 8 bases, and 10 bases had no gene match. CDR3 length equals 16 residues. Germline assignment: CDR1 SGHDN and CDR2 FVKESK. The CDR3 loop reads CASPGGGQGNSYEQYF. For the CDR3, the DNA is TGTGCCAGCCCAGGGGGGGGACAGGGGAACTCCTACGAGCAGTACTTC. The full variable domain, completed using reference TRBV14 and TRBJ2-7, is EAGVTQFPSHSVIEKGQTVTLRCDPISGHDNLYWYRRVMGKEIKFLLHFVKESKQDESGMPNNRFLAERTGGTYSTLKVQPAELEDSGVYFCASPGGGQGNSYEQYFGPGTRLTVT.

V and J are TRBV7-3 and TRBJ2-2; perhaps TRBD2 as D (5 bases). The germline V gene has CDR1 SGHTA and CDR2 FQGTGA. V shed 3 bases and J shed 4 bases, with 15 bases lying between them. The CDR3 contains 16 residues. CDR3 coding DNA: TGTGCCAGCAGCTTCCAACCTAGCAGCACCACCGGGGAGCTGTTTTTT. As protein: CASSFQPSSTTGELFF.

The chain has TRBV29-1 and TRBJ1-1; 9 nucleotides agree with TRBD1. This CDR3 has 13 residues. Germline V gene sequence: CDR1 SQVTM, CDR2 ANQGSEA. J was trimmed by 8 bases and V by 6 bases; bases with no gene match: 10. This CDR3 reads CSVGQGLRREAFF. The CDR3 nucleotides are TGCAGCGTGGGACAGGGCCTCAGGAGGGAAGCTTTCTTT.

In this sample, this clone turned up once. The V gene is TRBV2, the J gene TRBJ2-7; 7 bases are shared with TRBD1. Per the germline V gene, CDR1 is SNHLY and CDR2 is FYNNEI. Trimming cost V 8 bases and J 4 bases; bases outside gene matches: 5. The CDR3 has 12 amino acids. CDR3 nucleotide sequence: TGTGCCAGCCGACAGGGTGGTTACGAGCAGTACTTC. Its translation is CASRQGGYEQYF.

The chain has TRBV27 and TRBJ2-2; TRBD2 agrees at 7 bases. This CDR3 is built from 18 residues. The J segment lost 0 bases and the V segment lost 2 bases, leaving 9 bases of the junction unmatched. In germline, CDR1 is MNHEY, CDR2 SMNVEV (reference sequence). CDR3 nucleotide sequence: TGTGCCAGCAGTTTAGGATGGGGGAGGGCCCCGAACACCGGGGAGCTGTTTTTT. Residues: CASSLGWGRAPNTGELFF.

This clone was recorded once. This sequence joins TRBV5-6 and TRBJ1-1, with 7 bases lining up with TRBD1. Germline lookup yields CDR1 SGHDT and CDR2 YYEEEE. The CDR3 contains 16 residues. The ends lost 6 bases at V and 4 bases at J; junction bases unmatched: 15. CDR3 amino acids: CASTQAGQYRGTEAFF. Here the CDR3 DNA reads TGTGCCAGCACCCAGGCCGGGCAATACAGGGGCACTGAAGCTTTCTTT.

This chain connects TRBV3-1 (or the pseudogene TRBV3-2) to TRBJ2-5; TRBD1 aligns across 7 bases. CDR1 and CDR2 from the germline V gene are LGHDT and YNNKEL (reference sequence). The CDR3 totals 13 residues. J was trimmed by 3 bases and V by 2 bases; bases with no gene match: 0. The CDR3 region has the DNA TGTGCCAGCAGCCAAACAGGGGAAGAGACCCAGTACTTC. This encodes CASSQTGEETQYF.

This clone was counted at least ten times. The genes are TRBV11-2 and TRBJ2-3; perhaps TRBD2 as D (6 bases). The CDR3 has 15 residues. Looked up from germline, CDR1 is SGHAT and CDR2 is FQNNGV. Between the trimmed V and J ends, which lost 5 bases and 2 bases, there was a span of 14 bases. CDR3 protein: CASSPGVGDTDTQYF. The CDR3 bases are TGTGCCAGCAGCCCGGGAGTAGGGGACACAGATACGCAGTATTTT.

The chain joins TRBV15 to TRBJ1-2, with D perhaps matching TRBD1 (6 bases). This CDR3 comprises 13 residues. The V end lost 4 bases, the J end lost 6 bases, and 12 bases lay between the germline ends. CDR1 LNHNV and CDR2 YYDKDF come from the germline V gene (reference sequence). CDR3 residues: CATSKAYRDGYTF. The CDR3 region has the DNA TGTGCCACCAGCAAAGCTTACAGGGATGGCTACACCTTC.

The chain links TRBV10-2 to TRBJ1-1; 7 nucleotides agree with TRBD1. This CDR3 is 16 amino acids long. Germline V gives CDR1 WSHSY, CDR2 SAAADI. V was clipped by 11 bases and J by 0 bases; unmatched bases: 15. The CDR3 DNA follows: TGCGCCGCCTCCCCGAGGGGGCAGCGAATGAACACTGAAGCTTTCTTT. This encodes CAASPRGQRMNTEAFF.

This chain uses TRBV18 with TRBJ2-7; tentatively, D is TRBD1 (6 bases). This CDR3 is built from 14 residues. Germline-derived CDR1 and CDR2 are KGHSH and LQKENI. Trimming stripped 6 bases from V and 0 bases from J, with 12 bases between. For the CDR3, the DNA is TGTGCCAGCTCCCCGGGGACACCCTCCTACGAGCAGTACTTC. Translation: CASSPGTPSYEQYF.

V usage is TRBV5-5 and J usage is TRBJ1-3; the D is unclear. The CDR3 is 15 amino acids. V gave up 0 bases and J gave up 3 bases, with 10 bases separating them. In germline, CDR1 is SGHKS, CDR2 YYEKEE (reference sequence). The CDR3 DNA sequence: TGTGCCAGCAGCTTGGTGCGAAGTGGTGGAAACACCATATATTTT. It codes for CASSLVRSGGNTIYF.

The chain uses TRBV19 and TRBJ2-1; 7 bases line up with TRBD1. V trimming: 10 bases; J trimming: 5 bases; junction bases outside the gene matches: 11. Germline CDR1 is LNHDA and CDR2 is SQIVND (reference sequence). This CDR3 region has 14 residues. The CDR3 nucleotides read TGTGCCACTTCAGGGACAGCCGCCGACAATGAGCAGTTCTTC. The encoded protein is CATSGTAADNEQFF.